A selection of T cell receptor beta chains follows, all from one sample in a study of blood T cell dynamics during melanoma immunotherapy. Clones were read by immunoSEQ multiplex PCR, and TCRdb kept only the in-frame ones, dropping some. This sample has nearly 25,000 clones, with around 90% found just once. The specimen comprised blood, sampled from a patient treated with checkpoint blockade. The receptors stem from a human donor with melanoma. Both conserved end residues are part of each CDR3. The order of the fields is D gene, clone size, V gene, J gene, CDR3 DNA, CDR3 protein. A D gene is named only where the DNA matches it firmly. Not all rows give a size; the values are once, few, many and, for expanded clones, a class.

.	.	TRBV6-1	TRBJ2-7	TGTGCCAGCAGTGAAGGGGTTTCCTACGAGCAGTACTTC	CASSEGVSYEQYF
.	once	TRBV10-3	TRBJ2-1	TGTGCCATCAGTGAGTCTAGCGGCCTCGGCTCCTACAATGAGCAGTTCTTC	CAISESSGLGSYNEQFF
.	.	TRBV28	TRBJ1-5	TGTGCCAGCAGTTTTCCCCCAGGGCGGGGAGGCAATCAGCCCCAGCATTTT	CASSFPPGRGGNQPQHF
.	.	TRBV5-1	TRBJ2-2	TGCGCCAGCCGGCTGGAGGCGAACACCGGGGAGCTGTTTTTT	CASRLEANTGELFF
TRBD1	.	TRBV7-8	TRBJ1-5	TGTGCCAGCAGCGGACAGGGTTATAGCAATCAGCCCCAGCATTTT	CASSGQGYSNQPQHF
.	few	TRBV19	TRBJ1-2	TGTGCCAGTAGTTCCCAGCTCTATGGCTACACCTTC	CASSSQLYGYTF
.	once	TRBV16	TRBJ1-3	TGTGCCAGCAGCCAATCGTGGCGACTCTCTGGAAACACCATATATTTT	CASSQSWRLSGNTIYF
.	.	TRBV18	TRBJ2-3	TGTGCCAGCTCACCGACACCGGATACGCAGTATTTT	CASSPTPDTQYF
.	.	TRBV5-1	TRBJ2-5	TGCGCCAGCAGCTTGGTTAAGGAGACCCAGTACTTC	CASSLVKETQYF
TRBD1	.	TRBV7-2	TRBJ1-1	TGTGCCAGCAGCTTAAGGACAGGGATCACTGAAGCTTTCTTT	CASSLRTGITEAFF
.	.	TRBV4-1	TRBJ2-7	TGCGCCAGCAGCCGAGCAGACCGGTACGAGCAGTACTTC	CASSRADRYEQYF
.	.	TRBV5-4	TRBJ2-1	TGTGCCAGCAGCCGGGAGCGTTATGAGCAGTTCTTC	CASSRERYEQFF
TRBD2	.	TRBV7-9	TRBJ2-2	TGTGCCAGCAGCTTAAGCGGGAGGGAGCTGTTTTTT	CASSLSGRELFF
TRBD1	.	TRBV5-1	TRBJ2-2	TGCGCCAGCAGCTCCGGACAGGGGGCGGCCGGGGAGCTGTTTTTT	CASSSGQGAAGELFF
TRBD2	.	TRBV27	TRBJ2-3	TGTGCCAGCCGACGACTAGCCCTCACAGATACGCAGTATTTT	CASRRLALTDTQYF
TRBD2	.	TRBV2	TRBJ2-5	TGTGCCAGCACAAGGACTAGCGGGATGGTCCAAGAGACCCAGTACTTC	CASTRTSGMVQETQYF
.	.	TRBV4-1	TRBJ2-7	TGCGCCAGCGGCAAGGGGCTGGCCTACGAGCAGTACTTC	CASGKGLAYEQYF
.	.	TRBV19	TRBJ2-7	TGTGCCAGTAGTAGCGACCTGGCCTACGAGCAGTACTTC	CASSSDLAYEQYF
TRBD2	.	TRBV14	TRBJ2-7	TGTGCCAGCAGGCGAGGTGGTTCTAGCGGGAGAACCTACGAGCAGTACTTC	CASRRGGSSGRTYEQYF
.	.	TRBV15	TRBJ2-1	TGTGCCACCAGTGAAAGCTCCTACAATGAGCAGTTCTTC	CATSESSYNEQFF
.	.	TRBV27	TRBJ1-2	TGTGCCAGCAGTTCCGCCCTAGAGGACTATGGCTACACCTTC	CASSSALEDYGYTF
TRBD1	.	TRBV6-5	TRBJ1-1	TGTGCCATCGTCGGACAGGGCAGAGCTTTCTTT	CAIVGQGRAFF
.	.	TRBV9	TRBJ1-5	TGTGCCAGCAGCGTAGGGGGAGCTTCCAATCAGCCCCAGCATTTT	CASSVGGASNQPQHF
TRBD1	few	TRBV6-1	TRBJ1-3	TGTGCCAGCAGTGAGAGACAGGGATTGGCCTCTGGAAACACCATATATTTT	CASSERQGLASGNTIYF
.	.	TRBV7-3	TRBJ1-1	TGTGCCAGCAGCTTGGGCAGAGGGCACACTGAAGCTTTCTTT	CASSLGRGHTEAFF
.	.	TRBV5-1	TRBJ2-2	TGCGCCAGCAGTTCCGGACTCACGACCTACACCGGGGAGCTGTTTTTT	CASSSGLTTYTGELFF
.	.	TRBV5-8	TRBJ1-1	TGTGCCAGCAGATTAGGGAGGGGCGCAATCTTCTTCCCTGAAGCTTTCTTT	CASRLGRGAIFFPEAFF
TRBD1	.	TRBV29-1	TRBJ1-2	TGCAGCGTTGTCAGGGGGACTGGCTACACCTTC	CSVVRGTGYTF
.	.	TRBV28	TRBJ2-1	TGTGCCAGCAGTTTGCAGGGCCGTTGGGATGAGCAGTTCTTC	CASSLQGRWDEQFF
.	few	TRBV9	TRBJ2-7	TGTGCCAGCAGCGGTCGGGACAACTCCTACGAGCAGTACTTC	CASSGRDNSYEQYF
.	.	TRBV10-1	TRBJ1-5	TGCGCCACCTTGGGGGGGAATCAGCCCCAGCATTTT	CATLGGNQPQHF
.	.	TRBV18	TRBJ2-7	TGTGCCAGCTCACCAGTCCAGACAGGCTACGAGCAGTACTTC	CASSPVQTGYEQYF
.	.	TRBV10-3	TRBJ2-3	TGTGCCATCAGTGAGTCGACAGATACGCAGTATTTT	CAISESTDTQYF
TRBD2	.	TRBV6-6	TRBJ2-7	TGTGCCAGCAGTTACTCTCGACTAGCCTACTACGAGCAGTACTTC	CASSYSRLAYYEQYF
TRBD1	.	TRBV19	TRBJ2-2	TGTGCCAGTCAGGACAGGGGGGTGACCGGGGAGCTGTTTTTT	CASQDRGVTGELFF
TRBD1	.	TRBV11-2	TRBJ1-2	TGTGCCAGCAGCTTCGGGACAGGCTTGCGGGACTATGGCTACACCTTC	CASSFGTGLRDYGYTF
.	.	TRBV5-1	TRBJ2-7	TGCGCCAGCAGCCCGGTTACAGGGAAGGACGAGCAGTACTTC	CASSPVTGKDEQYF
.	.	TRBV5-4	TRBJ1-1	TGTGCCAGCAGCCGAGGACATGGGAACACTGAAGCTTTCTTT	CASSRGHGNTEAFF
.	.	TRBV14	TRBJ2-1	TGTGCCAGCAGCCAAGATCCAGGGTGGGGGGATGAGCAGTTCTTC	CASSQDPGWGDEQFF
TRBD1	.	TRBV27	TRBJ1-4	TGTGCCAGCAGTTTATCGAGGGACAGGGGTGCAAAACTGTTTTTT	CASSLSRDRGAKLFF
TRBD1	few	TRBV15	TRBJ1-2	TGTGCCACCAGCAGAGAGACAGGGAACTATGGCTACACCTTC	CATSRETGNYGYTF
TRBD2	.	TRBV19	TRBJ2-1	TGTGCCAGTAGTCCAAGGGTTCAAGCGGGAAGGTACAATGAGCAGTTCTTC	CASSPRVQAGRYNEQFF
.	.	TRBV10-3	TRBJ2-3	TGTGCCATGGGGCGGGGATCTAGCACAGATACGCAGTATTTT	CAMGRGSSTDTQYF
.	.	TRBV4-1	TRBJ1-5	TGCGCCAGCAGCGAAGGTGATCAGCCCCAGCATTTT	CASSEGDQPQHF
.	.	TRBV20-1	TRBJ2-7	TGCAGTGCTAGCGACCTGCCCGAGCAGTACTTC	CSASDLPEQYF